This entry lists 5 T cell receptor beta chains sequenced from one sample in a study of T-cell reconstitution after alpha-beta-depleted transplantation in children. Unique molecular identifiers were incorporated into the prepared TCRbeta library. TCRdb re-called the PCR reads with MiXCR, one entry per CDR3 protein. The sample consists of hundreds of thousands of distinct CDR3 sequences, roughly 24% of them appearing once. The sample in question was PBMCs, obtained before TCRalphabeta/CD19-depleted stem cell transplant. The receptors were gathered from a girl under 10 years old with Fanconi anemia, due to receive a stem cell transplant.

This clonotype occurred many times. The rearrangement links TRBV15 to TRBJ2-1; 9 nucleotides agree with TRBD1. Losses at the gene ends were 5 bases for V and 7 bases for J; bases not matched to a gene: 6. The CDR3 runs 14 residues. Germline CDR1 reads LNHNV; CDR2 reads YYDKDF (reference sequence). CDR3: CATSDRDRDNEQFF. The CDR3 bases are TGTGCCACCAGCGACCGGGACAGGGATAATGAGCAGTTCTTC.

This clonotype was recorded many times. The chain has TRBV28 and TRBJ1-4, with TRBD1 as a possible D gene (6 bases). Germline CDR1 reads MDHEN; CDR2 reads SYDVKM. The V end was cut by 6 bases, the J end by 5 bases, with 16 bases between. The CDR3 runs to 15 residues. The CDR3 nucleotides are TGTGCCAGCAGCGGTACAGGGACTCTAAATGAAAAACTGTTTTTT. It is translated as CASSGTGTLNEKLFF.

CDR3 bases: TGTGCCAGCAGCCAAGTGGGGAGGGGGCCCACTGAAGCTTTCTTT. It encodes CASSQVGRGPTEAFF. V is TRBV3-1 and J is TRBJ1-1; TRBD1 matches 7 bases. The germline V gene has CDR1 LGHDT and CDR2 YNNKEL (reference sequence). With 1 base clipped from V and 4 bases from J, the junction kept 6 bases outside the gene matches. This CDR3 is built from 15 residues.

Only one count was recorded for this clonotype. CDR3 in DNA: TGTGCCAGCAGCCTTTTCCGAGGGGGGCCCTACGAGCAGTACTTC. Translation: CASSLFRGGPYEQYF. The chain is built from TRBV13 and TRBJ2-7; the D gene could be TRBD1 or TRBD2 (6 bases each). Trimming removed 5 bases at V and 2 bases at J, with 16 bases between. Germline CDR1 and CDR2: PRHDT and FYEKMQ (reference sequence). CDR3 length: 15 amino acids.

The rearrangement uses TRBV3-1 and TRBJ2-1; TRBD2 agrees at 8 bases. Germline V gene lookup returns CDR1 LGHDT and CDR2 YNNKEL (reference sequence). J gave up 5 bases and V 2 bases, and 8 bases lay outside the gene matches. The CDR3 spans 16 residues. CDR3 sequence: CASSQRSGSGHNEQFF. The CDR3 DNA sequence: TGTGCCAGCAGCCAAAGAAGCGGGAGTGGGCACAATGAGCAGTTCTTC.